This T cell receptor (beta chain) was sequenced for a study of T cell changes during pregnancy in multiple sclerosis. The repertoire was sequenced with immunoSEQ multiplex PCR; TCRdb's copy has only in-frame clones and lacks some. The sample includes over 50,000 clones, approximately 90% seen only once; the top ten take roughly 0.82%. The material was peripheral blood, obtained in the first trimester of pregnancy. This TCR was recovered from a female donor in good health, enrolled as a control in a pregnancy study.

The chain's CDR3 is CASSQTGQDNSPLHF. CDR3 coding DNA: TGCGCCAGCAGCCAAACGGGACAGGATAATTCACCCCTCCACTTT. J is TRBJ1-6 and V is TRBV4-3; 8 bases agree with TRBD1. Germline V gene sequence: CDR1 LGHNA, CDR2 YSLEER. The CDR3 covers 15 residues. V was pared by 2 bases and J by 5 bases, with 2 bases of the junction left unmatched.